These 12 T cell receptor beta chains were all obtained from the same sample, sequenced in a study of Ad26.COV2.S vaccination and SARS-CoV-2 variants. Treatment defined: 15 to 20 received Ad26.COV2.S at low or high dose, single or two shots; 5 received placebo; per-sample allocation not given. The samples were gathered on day 63 after the first injection of vaccine or placebo. Produced via immunoSEQ multiplex PCR; TCRdb's table is partial and in-frame only. The sample shows about 350,000 clones, approximately 90% of them seen only once. Material: peripheral blood, obtained in a trial of Ad26.COV2.S vaccine versus placebo. All receptors derive from a person aged 18-60 years who received the Ad26.COV2.S COVID-19 vaccine or a placebo.

The chain recombines TRBV5-1 with TRBJ1-2; D is undetermined. V was trimmed by 1 base and J by 2 bases, leaving 9 bases between them. There are 14 residues in the CDR3. CDR1 is SGHRS and CDR2 is YFSETQ in the germline V gene. CDR3 amino acids: CASSLSNRNYGYTF. Here the CDR3 DNA reads TGCGCCAGCAGCTTGTCGAACAGAAACTATGGCTACACCTTC.

The chain recombines TRBV28 with TRBJ1-5, with a possible D match to TRBD1 (5 bases). CDR3 length equals 14 residues. Trimming took 3 bases from V and 0 from J, leaving 6 bases between them. The germline V gene encodes CDR1 MDHEN and CDR2 SYDVKM. The CDR3 region has the DNA TGTGCCAGCAGTTTTGGGGGTAGCAATCAGCCCCAGCATTTT. It is translated as CASSFGGSNQPQHF.

This clone has only one observation. The chain couples TRBV5-6 to TRBJ1-1, with unresolved D. V was shortened by 5 bases and J by 0 bases, with 11 bases between the two germline ends. CDR3 size: 14 residues. The germline gives CDR1 SGHDT, CDR2 YYEEEE. In DNA, the CDR3 is TGTGCCAGCAGAGTTTATAGGGTGAACACTGAAGCTTTCTTT. Protein: CASRVYRVNTEAFF. The full variable domain, in which reference TRBV5-6 and TRBJ1-1 provide the parts outside the CDR3, is DAGVTQSPTHLIKTRGQQVTLRCSPKSGHDTVSWYQQALGQGPQFIFQYYEEEERQRGNFPDRFSGHQFPNYSSELNVNALLLGDSALYLCASRVYRVNTEAFFGQGTRLTVV.

This clone appeared once. The chain recombines TRBV2 with TRBJ2-5, with D perhaps being TRBD1 or TRBD2 (7 bases each). The V and J ends lost 8 bases and 5 bases respectively, with 21 bases between them. Germline-derived CDR1 and CDR2 are SNHLY and FYNNEI. The CDR3 covers 15 residues. CDR3 in amino acids: CASSKQGGLGETQYF. For the CDR3, the DNA is TGTGCCAGCTCTAAGCAGGGGGGGCTAGGGGAGACCCAGTACTTC. Supplemented by reference TRBV2 and TRBJ2-5, the full variable domain reads EPEVTQTPSHQVTQMGQEVILRCVPISNHLYFYWYRQILGQKVEFLVSFYNNEISEKSEIFDDQFSVERPDGSNFTLKIRSTKLEDSAMYFCASSKQGGLGETQYFGPGTRLLVL.

The rearrangement links TRBV3-1 (or the pseudogene TRBV3-2) to TRBJ1-1; 10 nucleotides agree with TRBD1. Per germline, CDR1 LGHDT and CDR2 YNNKEL (reference sequence). Losses at the gene ends were 5 bases for V and 5 bases for J; bases not matched to a gene: 5. This CDR3 region has 14 residues. CDR3 in amino acids: CASSGRDRGTEAFF. DNA for the CDR3: TGTGCCAGCAGCGGCCGGGACAGGGGAACTGAAGCTTTCTTT.

This chain joins TRBV4-1 and TRBJ2-1; maybe TRBD2 (6 bases). This CDR3 is built from 14 residues. The V and J ends lost 4 bases and 5 bases respectively, with 12 bases between them. Germline CDR1 MGHRA, CDR2 YSYEKL. The CDR3 region is CASSPWTNNNEQFF. CDR3 coding DNA: TGCGCCAGCAGCCCGTGGACTAATAACAATGAGCAGTTCTTC.

The CDR3, as DNA: TGTGCCAGCAGTTGGGGGGCTACTAATGAAAAACTGTTTTTT. Encoded protein: CASSWGATNEKLFF. V gene TRBV27 combines with J gene TRBJ1-4; D perhaps matches TRBD1 (6 bases). The CDR3 loop spans 14 amino acids. CDR1 is MNHEY and CDR2 is SMNVEV in the germline V gene (reference sequence). Trimming cost V 4 bases and J 2 bases, with 8 bases left between them.

The J gene is TRBJ1-5, the V gene TRBV3-1 (or the pseudogene TRBV3-2); D remains unclear. The CDR3 totals 15 residues. Germline V gene sequence: CDR1 LGHDT, CDR2 YNNKEL (reference sequence). V was pared by 6 bases and J by 0 bases, with 12 bases between. The CDR3 protein is CASRAGIHSNQPQHF. CDR3 nucleotide sequence: TGTGCCAGCAGAGCCGGGATTCATAGCAATCAGCCCCAGCATTTT.

Concerning this clone itself: The same CDR3 arises from other DNA sequences in this sample as well. V and J are TRBV7-3 and TRBJ2-3; TRBD2 matches at 7 bases. Trimming removed 5 bases from V and 0 bases from J; junction bases left unmatched: 2. The length of the CDR3 is 14 residues. Germline CDR1 reads SGHTA; CDR2 reads FQGTGA. The CDR3 loop is CASSPSGSTDTQYF. DNA for the CDR3: TGTGCCAGCAGCCCTAGCGGAAGCACAGATACGCAGTATTTT.

The V call is TRBV27, the J call TRBJ2-7; 11 bases align to TRBD2. Germline CDR1 reads MNHEY; CDR2 reads SMNVEV (reference sequence). Trimming took 7 bases from V and 3 from J; bases not matched to a gene: 17. This CDR3 has 18 amino acids. The CDR3 here is CASKFRDYKGLADYEQYF. For the CDR3, the DNA is TGTGCCAGCAAGTTTAGGGACTATAAGGGACTAGCGGACTACGAGCAGTACTTC.

This chain links TRBV14 with TRBJ2-5; a possible D gene is TRBD1 (5 bases). Looked up from germline, CDR1 is SGHDN and CDR2 is FVKESK. V gave up 0 bases and J gave up 12 bases, with 14 bases separating them. The CDR3 has 13 amino acids. This chain's CDR3 is CASSQELVPGKYF. DNA for the CDR3: TGTGCCAGCAGCCAAGAGTTGGTACCAGGGAAGTACTTC.

This clone appeared once. V usage is TRBV25-1 and J usage is TRBJ2-3; the D is unclear. The V gene's germline CDR1 is MGHDK and CDR2 SYGVNS. The CDR3 is made up of 11 amino acids. Trimming stripped 1 base from V and 6 bases from J, with 2 bases between. The DNA of the CDR3 is TGTGCCAGCAGTGAATTGGATACGCAGTATTTT. Translated, it gives CASSELDTQYF.